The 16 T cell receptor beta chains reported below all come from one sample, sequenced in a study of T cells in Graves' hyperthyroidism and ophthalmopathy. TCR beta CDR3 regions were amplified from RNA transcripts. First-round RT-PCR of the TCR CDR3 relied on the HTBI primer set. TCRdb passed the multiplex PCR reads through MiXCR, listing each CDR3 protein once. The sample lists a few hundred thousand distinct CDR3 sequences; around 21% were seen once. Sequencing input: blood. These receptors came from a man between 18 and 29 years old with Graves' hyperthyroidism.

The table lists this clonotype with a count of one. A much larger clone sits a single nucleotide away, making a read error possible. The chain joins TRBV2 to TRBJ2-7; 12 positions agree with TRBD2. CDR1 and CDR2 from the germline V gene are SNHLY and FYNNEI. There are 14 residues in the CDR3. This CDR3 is CASSGTSGVYEQCF. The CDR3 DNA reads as TGTGCCAGCAGTGGGACTAGCGGGGTCTACGAGCAGTGCTTC.

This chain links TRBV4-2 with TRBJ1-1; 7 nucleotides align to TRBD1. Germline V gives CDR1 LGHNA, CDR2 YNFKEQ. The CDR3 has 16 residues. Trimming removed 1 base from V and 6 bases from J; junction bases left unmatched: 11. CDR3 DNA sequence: TGTGCCAGCAGCCAAGTGGGGACAGCTGAACTCTCTGAAGCTTTCTTT. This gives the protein CASSQVGTAELSEAFF.

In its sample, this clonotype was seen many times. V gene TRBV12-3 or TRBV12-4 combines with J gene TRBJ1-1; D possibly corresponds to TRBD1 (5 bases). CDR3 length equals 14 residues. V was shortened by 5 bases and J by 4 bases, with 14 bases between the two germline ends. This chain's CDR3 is CASSGLKGRTEAFF. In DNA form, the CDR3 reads TGTGCCAGCAGTGGACTTAAGGGACGCACTGAAGCTTTCTTT.

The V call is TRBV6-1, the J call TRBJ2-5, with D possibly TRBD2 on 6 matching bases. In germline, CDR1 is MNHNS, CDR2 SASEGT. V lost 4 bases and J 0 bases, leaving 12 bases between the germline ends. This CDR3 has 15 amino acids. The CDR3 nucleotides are TGTGCCAGCAGTGTTCGGGGGTTTTACCAAGAGACCCAGTACTTC. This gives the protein CASSVRGFYQETQYF.

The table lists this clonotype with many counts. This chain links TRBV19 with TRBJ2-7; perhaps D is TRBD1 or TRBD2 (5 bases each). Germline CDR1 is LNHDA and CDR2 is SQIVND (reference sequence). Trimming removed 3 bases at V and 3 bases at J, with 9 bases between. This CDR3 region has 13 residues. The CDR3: CASSMRGYYEQYF. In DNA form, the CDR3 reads TGTGCCAGTAGTATGAGGGGCTACTACGAGCAGTACTTC.

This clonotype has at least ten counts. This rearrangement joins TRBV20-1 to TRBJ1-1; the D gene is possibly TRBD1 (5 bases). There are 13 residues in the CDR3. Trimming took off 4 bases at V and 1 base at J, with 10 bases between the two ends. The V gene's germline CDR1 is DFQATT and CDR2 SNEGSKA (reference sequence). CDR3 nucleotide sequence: TGCAGTGCTACGAGGACACCGAACACTGAAGCTTTCTTT. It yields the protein CSATRTPNTEAFF.

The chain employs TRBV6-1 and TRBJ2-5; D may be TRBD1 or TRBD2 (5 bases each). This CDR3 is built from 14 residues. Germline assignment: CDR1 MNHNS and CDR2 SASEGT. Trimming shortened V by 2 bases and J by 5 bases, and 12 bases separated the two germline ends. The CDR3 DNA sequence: TGTGCCAGCAGTGAACTCGGGGCCGCGGAGACCCAGTACTTC. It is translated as CASSELGAAETQYF.

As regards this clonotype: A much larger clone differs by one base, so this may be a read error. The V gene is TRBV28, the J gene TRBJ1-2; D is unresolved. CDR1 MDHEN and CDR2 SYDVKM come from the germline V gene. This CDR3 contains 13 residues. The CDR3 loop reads CASSRLYPYGYTF. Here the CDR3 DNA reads TGTGCTTCTAGCCGTCTTTACCCCTATGGCTACACCTTC.

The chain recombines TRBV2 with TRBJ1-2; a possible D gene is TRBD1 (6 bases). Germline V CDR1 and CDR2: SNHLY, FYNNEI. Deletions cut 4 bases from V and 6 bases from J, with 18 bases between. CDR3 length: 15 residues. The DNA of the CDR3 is TGTGCCAGCAGTGTATGGGACACCGATTCGGATGGCTACACCTTC. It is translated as CASSVWDTDSDGYTF.

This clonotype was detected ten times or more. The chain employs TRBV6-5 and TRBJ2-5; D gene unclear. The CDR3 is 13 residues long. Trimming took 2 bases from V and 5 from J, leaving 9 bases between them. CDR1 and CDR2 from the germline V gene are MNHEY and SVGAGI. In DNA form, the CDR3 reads TGTGCCAGCAGTTACGGGGTGTCGGAGACCCAGTACTTC. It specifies CASSYGVSETQYF.

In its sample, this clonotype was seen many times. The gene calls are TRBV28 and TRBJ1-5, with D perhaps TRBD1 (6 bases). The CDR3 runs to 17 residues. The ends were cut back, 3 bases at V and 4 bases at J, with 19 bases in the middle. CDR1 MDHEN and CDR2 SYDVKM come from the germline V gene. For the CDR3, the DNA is TGTGCCAGCAGTTTTGACCGAACAGGGTTAGGAAATCAGCCCCAGCATTTT. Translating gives CASSFDRTGLGNQPQHF. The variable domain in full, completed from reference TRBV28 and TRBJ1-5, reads DVKVTQSSRYLVKRTGEKVFLECVQDMDHENMFWYRQDPGLGLRLIYFSYDVKMKEKGDIPEGYSVSREKKERFSLILESASTNQTSMYLCASSFDRTGLGNQPQHFGDGTRLSIL.

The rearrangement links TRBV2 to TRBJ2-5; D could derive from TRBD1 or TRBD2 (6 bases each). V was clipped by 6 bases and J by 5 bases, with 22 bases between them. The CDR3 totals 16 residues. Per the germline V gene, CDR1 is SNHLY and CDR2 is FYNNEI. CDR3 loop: CASSLGVGGLPETQYF. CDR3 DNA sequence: TGTGCCAGCAGCCTGGGCGTCGGGGGCCTTCCCGAGACCCAGTACTTC. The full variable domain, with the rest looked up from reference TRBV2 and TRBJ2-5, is EPEVTQTPSHQVTQMGQEVILRCVPISNHLYFYWYRQILGQKVEFLVSFYNNEISEKSEIFDDQFSVERPDGSNFTLKIRSTKLEDSAMYFCASSLGVGGLPETQYFGPGTRLLVL.

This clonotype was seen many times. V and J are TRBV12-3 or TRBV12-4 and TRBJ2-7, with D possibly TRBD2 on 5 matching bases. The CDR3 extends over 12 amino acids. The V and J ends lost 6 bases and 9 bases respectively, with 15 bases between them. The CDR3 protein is CASSPNSRGQYF. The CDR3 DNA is TGTGCCAGCAGCCCGAACTCCCGGGGGCAGTACTTC.

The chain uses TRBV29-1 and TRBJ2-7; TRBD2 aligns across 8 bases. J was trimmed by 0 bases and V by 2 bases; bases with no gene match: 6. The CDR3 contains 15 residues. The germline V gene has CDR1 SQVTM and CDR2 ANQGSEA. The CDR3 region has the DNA TGCAGCGTTGAACCCGAGGCGGGGGGCTCCTACGAGCAGTACTTC. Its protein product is CSVEPEAGGSYEQYF.

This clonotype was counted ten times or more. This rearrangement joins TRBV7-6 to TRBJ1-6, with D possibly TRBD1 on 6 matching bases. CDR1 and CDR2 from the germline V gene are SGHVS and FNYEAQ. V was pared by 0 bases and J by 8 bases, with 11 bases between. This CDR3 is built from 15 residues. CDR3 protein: CASSLAAGADSPLHF. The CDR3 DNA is TGTGCCAGCAGCTTAGCTGCAGGGGCGGATTCACCCCTCCACTTT.

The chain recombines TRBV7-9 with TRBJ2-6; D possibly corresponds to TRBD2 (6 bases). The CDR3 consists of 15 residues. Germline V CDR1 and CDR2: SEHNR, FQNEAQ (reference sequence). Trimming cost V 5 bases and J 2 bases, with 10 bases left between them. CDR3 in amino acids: CASSAGTAGANVLTF. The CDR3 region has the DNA TGTGCCAGCAGCGCGGGAACAGCTGGGGCCAACGTCCTGACTTTC.